The rows below give T cell receptor beta chains drawn from one sample of a study of cytomegalovirus exposure and HLA in healthy donors. Measured with immunoSEQ multiplex PCR; TCRdb has only the in-frame clones, and not every one. The sample has roughly 120,000 clones; 85% to 90% are singletons. The sample consisted of PBMCs. The receptors were sampled from a woman aged 25 to 45 in good health and CMV-seropositive. Each CDR3 is given with its conserved first and last residue. The D gene is left open where the match is weak. Clone size is shown for a subset of rows, as once, few, many or a class of expanded clone.

clone_size,d_call,j_call,v_call,cdr3_length,cdr3_aa,cdr3_nt
-,-,TRBJ2-2,TRBV7-6,14,CASSSAAGYGELFF,TGTGCCAGCAGCTCGGCTGCAGGGTACGGGGAGCTGTTTTTT
-,TRBD2,TRBJ2-1,TRBV7-3,15,CASSLGLAGGNEQFF,TGTGCCAGCAGCTTAGGACTAGCGGGAGGAAATGAGCAGTTCTTC
-,TRBD2,TRBJ2-1,TRBV4-2,15,CASSQDSLAGNEQFF,TGTGCCAGCAGCCAAGATTCTCTAGCGGGGAATGAGCAGTTCTTC
-,TRBD2,TRBJ2-1,TRBV18,17,CASSLREGAGRHNEQFF,TGTGCCAGCTCACTACGGGAAGGAGCGGGAAGACACAATGAGCAGTTCTTC
-,-,TRBJ2-5,TRBV5-6,15,CASSPFGHSVGTQYF,TGTGCCAGCAGCCCTTTCGGACACTCCGTGGGGACCCAGTACTTC
-,-,TRBJ2-7,TRBV5-1,15,CASSLDVVSSYEQYF,TGCGCCAGCAGCTTGGATGTGGTGAGCTCCTACGAGCAGTACTTC
few,TRBD2,TRBJ2-7,TRBV6-1,15,CASSVTSGGQDEQYF,TGTGCCAGCAGTGTAACTAGCGGGGGCCAGGACGAGCAGTACTTC
-,TRBD1,TRBJ1-6,TRBV25-1,14,CASVGTGINSPLHF,TGTGCCAGCGTGGGGACAGGGATCAATTCACCCCTCCACTTT
-,-,TRBJ1-5,TRBV5-6,14,CASSTGGSNQPQHF,TGTGCCAGCAGCACGGGAGGTAGCAATCAGCCCCAGCATTTT
once,-,TRBJ2-3,TRBV14,14,CASKPSSSTDTQYF,TGTGCCAGCAAGCCATCGTCTAGCACAGATACGCAGTATTTT
-,TRBD1,TRBJ1-2,TRBV19,16,CASSIGTGGRFGGYTF,TGTGCCAGTAGTATTGGGACAGGGGGCAGGTTCGGTGGCTACACCTTC
-,TRBD1,TRBJ2-5,TRBV19,13,CASLPTGEETQYF,TGTGCCAGTCTACCGACAGGGGAAGAGACCCAGTACTTC
-,TRBD2,TRBJ2-6,TRBV9,17,CASSRGGESSGANVLTF,TGTGCCAGCAGCCGCGGGGGGGAGAGCTCTGGGGCCAACGTCCTGACTTTC
-,-,TRBJ1-1,TRBV18,13,CASSTKQDTEAFF,TGTGCCAGCTCAACGAAGCAGGACACTGAAGCTTTCTTT
-,TRBD2,TRBJ2-5,TRBV7-2,15,CASSLGGLESETQYF,TGTGCCAGCAGCTTAGGAGGACTAGAATCGGAGACCCAGTACTTC
once,TRBD1,TRBJ1-2,TRBV4-1,14,CASSQGDRGYGYTF,TGCGCCAGCAGCCAAGGTGACAGGGGCTATGGCTACACCTTC
-,-,TRBJ2-7,TRBV15,16,CATSRDKDIPSYEQYF,TGTGCCACCAGCAGAGATAAGGACATCCCATCCTACGAGCAGTACTTC
-,-,TRBJ2-2,TRBV5-4,14,CASSQGLNTGELFF,TGTGCCAGCAGCCAGGGACTTAACACCGGGGAGCTGTTTTTT
-,-,TRBJ2-1,TRBV28,12,CASRAGAGEQFF,TGTGCCAGCAGGGCAGGGGCGGGTGAGCAGTTCTTC
-,-,TRBJ2-5,TRBV7-3,14,CASSRGTGSETQYF,TGTGCCAGCAGCCGAGGAACAGGGTCAGAGACCCAGTACTTC
few,TRBD1,TRBJ2-7,TRBV5-6,13,CASSRQTGGEQYF,TGTGCCAGCAGCCGCCAGACAGGGGGTGAGCAGTACTTC
-,TRBD2,TRBJ2-7,TRBV6-1,17,CASSEGVMTGGPEEQYF,TGTGCCAGCAGTGAAGGAGTGATGACGGGAGGGCCGGAAGAGCAGTACTTC
-,-,TRBJ1-1,TRBV5-1,13,CASSLGQATEAFF,TGCGCCAGCAGCTTGGGCCAGGCAACTGAAGCTTTCTTT
-,TRBD1,TRBJ2-2,TRBV4-2,17,CASSQEAGTGGTGELFF,TGTGCCAGCAGCCAAGAAGCGGGGACAGGGGGCACCGGGGAGCTGTTTTTT
-,-,TRBJ2-2,TRBV9,14,CASSVSRNTGELFF,TGTGCCAGCAGCGTTTCTCGGAACACCGGGGAGCTGTTTTTT
-,-,TRBJ1-1,TRBV2,14,CASSHRLLNTEAFF,TGTGCCAGCAGTCACAGGCTCCTGAACACTGAAGCTTTCTTT
-,-,TRBJ2-2,TRBV2,15,CASSPTLANTGELFF,TGTGCCAGCAGCCCGACACTCGCGAACACCGGGGAGCTGTTTTTT
once,-,TRBJ2-7,TRBV19,13,CASTRDTPYEQYF,TGTGCCAGTACCAGGGACACCCCCTACGAGCAGTACTTC
-,TRBD1,TRBJ2-2,TRBV13,17,CASSLGGQGTRTGELFF,TGTGCCAGCAGCTTAGGAGGACAGGGTACGCGGACCGGGGAGCTGTTTTTT
-,-,TRBJ1-2,TRBV5-4,13,CASSLDGNHGYTF,TGTGCCAGCAGCTTGGACGGGAACCATGGCTACACCTTC
-,-,TRBJ1-1,TRBV29-1,11,CSVDRNTEAFF,TGCAGCGTCGACAGGAACACTGAAGCTTTCTTT
-,-,TRBJ2-7,TRBV7-6,13,CASSLNSVGEQYF,TGTGCCAGCAGCCTCAATTCGGTTGGCGAGCAGTACTTC
-,TRBD2,TRBJ2-2,TRBV7-2,16,CASSQKVLAGTGELFF,TGTGCCAGCAGCCAGAAGGTTCTAGCGGGAACCGGGGAGCTGTTTTTT
-,-,TRBJ1-2,TRBV19,14,CASSPGGVNYGYTF,TGTGCCAGTAGTCCCGGCGGGGTAAACTATGGCTACACCTTC
-,-,TRBJ1-6,TRBV5-1,20,CASSTDPGRTMSSYNSPLHF,TGCGCCAGCAGTACTGATCCAGGGCGGACAATGAGCTCCTATAATTCACCCCTCCACTTT
-,-,TRBJ1-1,TRBV30,12,CAWSPRTAEAFF,TGTGCCTGGAGTCCCCGCACGGCTGAAGCTTTCTTT
-,-,TRBJ2-5,TRBV2,11,CASSVLETQYF,TGTGCCAGCAGTGTCCTGGAGACCCAGTACTTC
-,TRBD2,TRBJ2-5,TRBV4-2,15,CASSQDSAGGETQYF,TGTGCCAGCAGCCAAGATTCCGCGGGAGGGGAGACCCAGTACTTC
-,-,TRBJ2-2,TRBV2,12,CASLRGPGELFF,TGTGCCAGCCTACGTGGGCCCGGGGAGCTGTTTTTT
-,-,TRBJ2-7,TRBV11-3,15,CASSSTSGTLGEQYF,TGTGCCAGCAGCTCTACCTCCGGGACACTGGGCGAGCAGTACTTC
-,TRBD1,TRBJ1-4,TRBV7-9,17,CASSIGQGRGSGEKLFF,TGTGCCAGCAGCATCGGACAGGGGAGAGGTTCTGGTGAAAAACTGTTTTTT
-,-,TRBJ1-1,TRBV2,14,CASSEAGRGRDAFF,TGTGCCAGCAGTGAAGCAGGAAGGGGGAGGGACGCTTTCTTT
-,-,TRBJ1-1,TRBV6-5,15,CASSSLVSGGTEAFF,TGTGCCAGCAGCTCCCTCGTCAGCGGTGGCACTGAAGCTTTCTTT
-,TRBD2,TRBJ2-3,TRBV5-4,20,CASSLTGTSGRAGSADTQYF,TGTGCCAGCAGCTTGACCGGGACTAGCGGGAGGGCCGGGTCCGCAGATACGCAGTATTTT
-,TRBD1,TRBJ2-5,TRBV9,15,CASSVEQGNQETQYF,TGTGCCAGCAGCGTAGAACAGGGGAATCAAGAGACCCAGTACTTC
once,-,TRBJ2-7,TRBV6-1,16,CASSEAHGGATGEQYF,TGTGCCAGCAGTGAAGCGCATGGAGGGGCTACGGGGGAGCAGTACTTC
-,-,TRBJ2-7,TRBV14,11,CASSQGAEQYF,TGTGCCAGCAGCCAAGGGGCCGAGCAGTACTTC
-,TRBD1,TRBJ2-6,TRBV5-1,19,CASSLLPGQGAAGANVLTF,TGCGCCAGCAGCTTACTTCCGGGACAGGGGGCAGCTGGGGCCAACGTCCTGACTTTC
-,-,TRBJ2-7,TRBV9,14,CASSVAGRGYEQYF,TGTGCCAGCAGCGTAGCGGGCAGGGGCTACGAGCAGTACTTC